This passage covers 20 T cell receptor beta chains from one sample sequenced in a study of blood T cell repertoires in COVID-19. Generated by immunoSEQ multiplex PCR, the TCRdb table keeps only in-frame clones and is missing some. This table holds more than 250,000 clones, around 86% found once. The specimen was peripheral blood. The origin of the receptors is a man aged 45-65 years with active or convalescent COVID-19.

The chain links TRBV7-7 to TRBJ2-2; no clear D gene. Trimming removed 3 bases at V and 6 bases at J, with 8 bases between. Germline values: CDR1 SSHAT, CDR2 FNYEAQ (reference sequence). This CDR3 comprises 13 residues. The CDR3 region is CASSFLGAGELFF. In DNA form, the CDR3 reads TGTGCCAGCAGCTTTTTAGGAGCCGGGGAGCTGTTTTTT.

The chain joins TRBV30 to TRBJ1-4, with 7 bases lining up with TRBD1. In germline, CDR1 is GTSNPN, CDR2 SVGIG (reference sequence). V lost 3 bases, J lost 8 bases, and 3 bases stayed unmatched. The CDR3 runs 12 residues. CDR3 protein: CAWRGQSEKLFF. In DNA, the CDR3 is TGTGCCTGGAGGGGACAGTCGGAAAAACTGTTTTTT.

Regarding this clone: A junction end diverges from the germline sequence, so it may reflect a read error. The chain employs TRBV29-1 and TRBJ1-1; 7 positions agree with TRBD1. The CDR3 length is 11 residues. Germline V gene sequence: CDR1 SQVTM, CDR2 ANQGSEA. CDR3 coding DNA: TGCAGCGTTGAAGATCTTCTAGGGGGCGGCTTT. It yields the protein CSVEDLLGGGF.

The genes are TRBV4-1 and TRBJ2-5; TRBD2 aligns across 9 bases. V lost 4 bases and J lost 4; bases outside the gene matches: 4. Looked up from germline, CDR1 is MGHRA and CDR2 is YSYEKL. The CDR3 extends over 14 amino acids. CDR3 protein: CASSRVAGAETQYF. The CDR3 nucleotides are TGCGCCAGCAGCCGGGTAGCGGGAGCAGAGACCCAGTACTTC.

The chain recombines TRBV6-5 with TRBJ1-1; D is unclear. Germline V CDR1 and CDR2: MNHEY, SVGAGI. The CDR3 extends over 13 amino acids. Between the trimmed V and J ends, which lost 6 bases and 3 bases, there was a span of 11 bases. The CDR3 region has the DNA TGTGCCAGCAGGCGAACCCAGGACACTGAAGCTTTCTTT. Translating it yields CASRRTQDTEAFF.

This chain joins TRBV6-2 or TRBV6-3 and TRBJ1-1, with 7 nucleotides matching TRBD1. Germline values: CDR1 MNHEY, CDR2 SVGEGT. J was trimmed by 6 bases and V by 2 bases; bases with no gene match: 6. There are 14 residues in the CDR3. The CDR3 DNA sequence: TGTGCCAGCAGTTACCTGGGACAGAGCGCTGAAGCTTTCTTT. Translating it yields CASSYLGQSAEAFF.

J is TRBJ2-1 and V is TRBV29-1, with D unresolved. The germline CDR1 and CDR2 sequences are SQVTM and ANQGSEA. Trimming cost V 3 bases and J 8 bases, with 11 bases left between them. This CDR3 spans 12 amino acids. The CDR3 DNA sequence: TGCAGCGTTGAGGTCCTAGTTCATGAGCAGTTCTTC. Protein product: CSVEVLVHEQFF.

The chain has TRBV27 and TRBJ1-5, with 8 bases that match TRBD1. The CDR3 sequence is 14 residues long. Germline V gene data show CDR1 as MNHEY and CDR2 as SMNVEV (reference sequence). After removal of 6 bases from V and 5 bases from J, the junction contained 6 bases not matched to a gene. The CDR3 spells CASRQGAWDQPQHF. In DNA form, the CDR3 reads TGTGCCAGCAGGCAGGGGGCATGGGATCAGCCCCAGCATTTT.

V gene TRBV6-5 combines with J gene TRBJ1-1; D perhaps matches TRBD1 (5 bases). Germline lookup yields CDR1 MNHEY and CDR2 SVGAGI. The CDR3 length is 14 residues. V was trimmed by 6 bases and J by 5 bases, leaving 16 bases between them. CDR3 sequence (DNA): TGTGCCAGCAGCCGGGACCCGGAGGGTACTGAAGCTTTCTTT. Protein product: CASSRDPEGTEAFF.

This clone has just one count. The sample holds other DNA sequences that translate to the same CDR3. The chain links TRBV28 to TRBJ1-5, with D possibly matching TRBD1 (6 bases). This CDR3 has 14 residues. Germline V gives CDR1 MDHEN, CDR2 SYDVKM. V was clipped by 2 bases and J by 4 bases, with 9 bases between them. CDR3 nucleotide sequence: TGTGCCAGCAGTTTAGGACAGTCTAATCAGCCCCAGCATTTT. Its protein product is CASSLGQSNQPQHF. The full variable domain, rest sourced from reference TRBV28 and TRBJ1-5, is DVKVTQSSRYLVKRTGEKVFLECVQDMDHENMFWYRQDPGLGLRLIYFSYDVKMKEKGDIPEGYSVSREKKERFSLILESASTNQTSMYLCASSLGQSNQPQHFGDGTRLSIL.

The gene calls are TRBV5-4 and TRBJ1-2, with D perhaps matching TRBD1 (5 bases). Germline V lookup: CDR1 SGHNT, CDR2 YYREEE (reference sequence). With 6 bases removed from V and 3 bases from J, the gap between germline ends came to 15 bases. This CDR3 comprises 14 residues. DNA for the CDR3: TGTGCCAGCACCGACTTGGACACGTACTATGGCTACACCTTC. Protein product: CASTDLDTYYGYTF.

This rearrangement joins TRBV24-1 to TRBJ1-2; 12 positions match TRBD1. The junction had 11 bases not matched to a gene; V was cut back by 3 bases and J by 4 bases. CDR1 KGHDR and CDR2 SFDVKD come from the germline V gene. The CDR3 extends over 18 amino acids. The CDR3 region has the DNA TGTGCCACCAGTGATCCAGGGACAGGGGGCGCCGAGGGCTATGGCTACACCTTC. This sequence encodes CATSDPGTGGAEGYGYTF.

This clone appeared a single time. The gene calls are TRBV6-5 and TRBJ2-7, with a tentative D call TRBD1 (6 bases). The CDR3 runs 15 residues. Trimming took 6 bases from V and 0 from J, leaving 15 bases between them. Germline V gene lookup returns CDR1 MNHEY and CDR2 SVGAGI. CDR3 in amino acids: CASSDPGHSSYEQYF. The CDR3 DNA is TGTGCCAGCAGCGATCCGGGACATAGCTCCTACGAGCAGTACTTC.

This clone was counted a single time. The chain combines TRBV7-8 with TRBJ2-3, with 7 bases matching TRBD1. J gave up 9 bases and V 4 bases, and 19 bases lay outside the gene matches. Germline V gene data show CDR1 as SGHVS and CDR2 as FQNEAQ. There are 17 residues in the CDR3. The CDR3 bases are TGTGCCAGCAGCTCCCCCGCAGGGGGTGTGATAGGGGGAACGCAGTATTTT. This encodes CASSSPAGGVIGGTQYF.

The CDR3 DNA follows: TGTGCCAGCAGCACGGGACAGGGGGCTTCACCCCTCCACTTT. This encodes CASSTGQGASPLHF. The V call is TRBV7-9, the J call TRBJ1-6; TRBD1 agrees at 12 bases. V dropped 5 bases and J dropped 9; count of bases not matched to a gene: 2. Germline assignment: CDR1 SEHNR and CDR2 FQNEAQ (reference sequence). The CDR3 contains 14 residues. Variable domain in full (rest from reference TRBV7-9 and TRBJ1-6): DTGVSQNPRHKITKRGQNVTFRCDPISEHNRLYWYRQTLGQGPEFLTYFQNEAQLEKSRLLSDRFSAERPKGSFSTLEIQRTEQGDSAMYLCASSTGQGASPLHFGNGTRLTVT.

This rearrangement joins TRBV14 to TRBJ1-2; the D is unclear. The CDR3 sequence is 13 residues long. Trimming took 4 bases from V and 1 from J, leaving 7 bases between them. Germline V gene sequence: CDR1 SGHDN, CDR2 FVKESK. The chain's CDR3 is CASSPTDNYGYTF. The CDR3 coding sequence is TGTGCCAGCAGCCCAACTGATAACTATGGCTACACCTTC.

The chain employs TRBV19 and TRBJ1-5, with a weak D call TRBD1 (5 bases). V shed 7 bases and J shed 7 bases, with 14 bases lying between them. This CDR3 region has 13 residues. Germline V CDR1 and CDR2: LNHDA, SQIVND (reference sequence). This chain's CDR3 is CASNSRVEQPQHF. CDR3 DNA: TGTGCCAGTAATTCCAGGGTGGAACAGCCCCAGCATTTT.

Here the CDR3 reads CASRLKQGNSNQPQHF. The CDR3 DNA reads TGTGCCAGTAGATTAAAACAGGGGAATAGCAATCAGCCCCAGCATTTT. V usage is TRBV19 and J usage is TRBJ1-5, with 7 nucleotides matching TRBD1. V dropped 6 bases and J dropped 0; count of bases not matched to a gene: 8. This CDR3 is built from 16 residues. Germline V gives CDR1 LNHDA, CDR2 SQIVND (reference sequence).

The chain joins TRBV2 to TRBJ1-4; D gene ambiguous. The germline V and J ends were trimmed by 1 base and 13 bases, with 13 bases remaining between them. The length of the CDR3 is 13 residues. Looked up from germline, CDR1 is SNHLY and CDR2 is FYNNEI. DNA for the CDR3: TGTGCCAGCAGTGAAGATGGAGGCAGCAGACTGTTTTTT. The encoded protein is CASSEDGGSRLFF.

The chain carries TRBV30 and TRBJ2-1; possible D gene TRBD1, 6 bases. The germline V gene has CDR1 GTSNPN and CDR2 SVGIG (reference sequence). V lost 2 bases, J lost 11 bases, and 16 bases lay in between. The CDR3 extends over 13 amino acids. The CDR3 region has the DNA TGTGCCTGGAGTACTTTCCGACAGGCCCAGCAGTTCTTC. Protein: CAWSTFRQAQQFF.